Below are 14 T cell receptor beta chains sequenced from a single sample in a study of STAT5B mutations in CD4+ large granular lymphocyte leukemia. Sequencing was performed with immunoSEQ multiplex PCR; in TCRdb, only in-frame clones are kept and a portion is missing. The top ten hold roughly 0.41% of the sample, which has around 20,000 clones, around 81% seen once. The sample taken for sequencing was CD4+ T cells from blood buffy coats. The receptors were sampled from a human donor in good health.

This clone has just a few counts. V gene TRBV7-3 combines with J gene TRBJ2-6; D is perhaps TRBD1 or TRBD2 (5 bases each). With 2 bases removed from V and 0 bases from J, the gap between germline ends came to 11 bases. From germline, CDR1 is SGHTA and CDR2 FQGTGA. This CDR3 comprises 17 residues. CDR3 loop: CASSLVGAGSGANVLTF. The CDR3 bases are TGTGCCAGCAGCTTAGTCGGGGCGGGCTCTGGGGCCAACGTCCTGACTTTC. The full variable domain, in which reference TRBV7-3 and TRBJ2-6 provide the parts outside the CDR3, is GAGVSQTPSNKVTEKGKYVELRCDPISGHTALYWYRQSLGQGPEFLIYFQGTGAADDSGLPNDRFFAVRPEGSVSTLKIQRTERGDSAVYLCASSLVGAGSGANVLTFGAGSRLTVL.

As concerns this clone: The conserved phenylalanine or tryptophan normally closing the CDR3 is absent here, so this likely arose from a read error. The limits of the CDR3 on the DNA are not certain, so only TCRdb's listed CDR3 is given. CDR3 loop: CASSRQGRGLAS. The chain has TRBV6-1 and TRBJ2-3; the D call of TRBD1 is as the table states it, not checked on the DNA. Per the germline V gene, CDR1 is MNHNS and CDR2 is SASEGT. 12 amino acids form the CDR3, both terminal residues included.

The genes are TRBV27 and TRBJ1-4; D remains ambiguous. The germline V and J ends were trimmed by 3 bases and 3 bases, with 8 bases remaining between them. Germline values: CDR1 MNHEY, CDR2 SMNVEV (reference sequence). The CDR3 is made up of 14 amino acids. CDR3 nucleotides: TGTGCCAGCAGTTTCCCTGGGGCTAATGAAAAACTGTTTTTT. Amino acid sequence: CASSFPGANEKLFF.

The table lists this clone with a few counts. The rearrangement uses TRBV19 and TRBJ1-2, with D unclear. This CDR3 has 12 amino acids. The V and J ends lost 2 bases and 4 bases respectively, with 5 bases between them. CDR1 is LNHDA and CDR2 is SQIVND in the germline V gene (reference sequence). The CDR3 here is CASSIPPYGYTF. The CDR3, as DNA: TGTGCCAGTAGTATACCACCCTATGGCTACACCTTC. Drawing the rest from reference TRBV19 and TRBJ1-2, the complete variable domain is DGGITQSPKYLFRKEGQNVTLSCEQNLNHDAMYWYRQDPGQGLRLIYYSQIVNDFQKGDIAEGYSVSREKKESFPLTVTSAQKNPTAFYLCASSIPPYGYTFGSGTRLTVV.

The gene calls are TRBV7-2 and TRBJ2-2, with D tentatively TRBD1 (5 bases). The V gene lost 1 base and the J gene lost 7 bases, with 16 bases spanning the gap. Germline lookup yields CDR1 SGHTA and CDR2 FQGNSA. The CDR3 runs to 16 residues. The CDR3 coding sequence is TGTGCCAGCAGCTTAGGAGACAGTCGCTCCGGCGGGGAGCTGTTTTTT. Protein sequence: CASSLGDSRSGGELFF.

The chain recombines TRBV4-1 with TRBJ2-5, with 9 bases identical to TRBD2. CDR1 and CDR2 from the germline V gene are MGHRA and YSYEKL. CDR3 length equals 20 residues. Unmatched junction bases numbered 16, after V lost 0 bases and J lost 2 bases. The DNA of the CDR3 is TGCGCCAGCAGCCAAGACGGCGGGGGGGTTGGCGGGGGCCTACAAGAGACCCAGTACTTC. Translated: CASSQDGGGVGGGLQETQYF.

CDR3 region: CASSYDGSKDEQYF. CDR3 nucleotide sequence: TGTGCCAGCAGTTACGACGGGAGTAAAGACGAGCAGTACTTC. This chain links TRBV6-5 with TRBJ2-7; tentative D call: TRBD2 (6 bases). In germline, CDR1 is MNHEY, CDR2 SVGAGI. This CDR3 has 14 residues. The V end lost 2 bases, the J end lost 5 bases, and 13 bases lay between the germline ends.

A few counts support this clone. J is TRBJ1-4 and V is TRBV30, with D uncertain. The CDR3 consists of 11 residues. Trimming removed 2 bases from V and 15 bases from J, with 13 bases in between. From germline, CDR1 is GTSNPN and CDR2 SVGIG (reference sequence). CDR3 coding DNA: TGTGCCTGGAGTCTGGCAGCGAGGGTGTTTTTT. Amino acids: CAWSLAARVFF.

CDR3: CASSLGHVPQPQHF. The CDR3 nucleotides are TGTGCCAGCAGCTTAGGTCATGTTCCGCAGCCCCAGCATTTT. The rearrangement joins TRBV7-2 to TRBJ1-5; no clear D gene. The CDR3 runs to 14 residues. Trimming took off 1 base at V and 7 bases at J, with 11 bases between the two ends. Germline values: CDR1 SGHTA, CDR2 FQGNSA.

V gene TRBV9 combines with J gene TRBJ1-2, with D maybe TRBD1 (5 bases). Germline-derived CDR1 and CDR2 are SGDLS and YYNGEE. V was pared by 3 bases and J by 7 bases, with 22 bases between. The length of the CDR3 is 16 residues. The CDR3 protein is CASSETSGAFGSGYTF. The CDR3 DNA follows: TGTGCCAGCAGCGAAACGAGCGGGGCCTTCGGGAGTGGCTACACCTTC. Looking up the rest from reference TRBV9 and TRBJ1-2 gives the full variable domain: DSGVTQTPKHLITATGQRVTLRCSPRSGDLSVYWYQQSLDQGLQFLIQYYNGEERAKGNILERFSAQQFPDLHSELNLSSLELGDSALYFCASSETSGAFGSGYTFGSGTRLTVV.

V and J are TRBV7-7 and TRBJ2-2, with D possibly being TRBD1 or TRBD2 (5 bases each). The CDR3 has 15 residues. The germline V and J ends were trimmed by 1 base and 3 bases, with 9 bases remaining between them. Germline CDR1 SSHAT, CDR2 FNYEAQ (reference sequence). DNA for the CDR3: TGTGCCAGCAGCTTAGGGCAGGGAGACACCGGGGAGCTGTTTTTT. Its translation is CASSLGQGDTGELFF.

The CDR3 nucleotides are TGTGCCAGTAGTATGAAGCGGGGGACCTACGAGCAGTACTTC. Residues: CASSMKRGTYEQYF. The V gene is TRBV19, the J gene TRBJ2-7; TRBD2 aligns across 8 bases. The CDR3 has 14 amino acids. V was pared by 3 bases and J by 2 bases, with 3 bases of the junction left unmatched. The V gene's germline CDR1 is LNHDA and CDR2 SQIVND (reference sequence).

The chain has TRBV28 and TRBJ1-3; possibly TRBD1 for D (6 bases). Deletions cut 5 bases from V and 1 base from J, with 12 bases between. Germline V lookup: CDR1 MDHEN, CDR2 SYDVKM. CDR3 length: 15 residues. CDR3 amino acids: CASSALQGSGNTIYF. CDR3 bases: TGTGCCAGCAGTGCCCTTCAGGGGTCTGGAAACACCATATATTTT.

The chain links TRBV5-1 to TRBJ1-1; D not certain. The germline gives CDR1 SGHRS, CDR2 YFSETQ. The CDR3 contains 15 residues. Trimming took off 0 bases at V and 1 base at J, with 10 bases between the two ends. The chain's CDR3 is CASSLGDWGNTEAFF. Here the CDR3 DNA reads TGCGCCAGCAGCTTGGGCGATTGGGGGAACACTGAAGCTTTCTTT.